Each of the 16 T cell receptor beta chains below was sequenced from the same sample in a study of blood T cells in healthy people across ages. Together with a sample-barcoded 5' primer, a J-beta primer mix was included in a second PCR lasting about 7 to 11 cycles. TCRdb re-derived calls from the 5' RACE reads in MiXCR, one entry per CDR3 protein. The sample contains 750,000 to 950,000 distinct CDR3 sequences, 25% to 35% of which appear only once. The data were also submitted as part of a second study, on T cells of mothers and their children.

The sequenced sample was blood. The receptors derive from a woman aged 40 to 50 in good health.

This clonotype was seen more than once but under ten times. V and J are TRBV12-3 or TRBV12-4 and TRBJ1-1, with 8 bases identical to TRBD1. CDR3 length: 15 amino acids. V lost 7 bases to trimming and J lost 4 bases; unmatched junction nucleotides: 11. The CDR3 nucleotides are TGTGCCAGCACCGCGCAGGGGGCGAAAGGCACTGAAGCTTTCTTT. Protein: CASTAQGAKGTEAFF.

This chain links TRBV12-3 or TRBV12-4 with TRBJ1-1; tentative D call: TRBD1 (6 bases). The CDR3 has 13 amino acids. This chain's CDR3 is CVARGAMNTEAFF. DNA of the CDR3: TGTGTCGCCCGGGGGGCTATGAACACTGAAGCTTTCTTT.

This clonotype has ten or more counts. The gene calls are TRBV29-1 and TRBJ2-1; unclear D gene. This CDR3 spans 12 amino acids. In germline, CDR1 is SQVTM, CDR2 ANQGSEA. V shed 8 bases and J shed 4 bases, with 12 bases lying between them. DNA for the CDR3: TGCAGCACTGGTGGGATTTACAATGAGCAGTTCTTC. Protein sequence: CSTGGIYNEQFF.

This clonotype was counted only a few times. The CDR3 DNA follows: TGCGCCAGCAGCCAAATCTACGGGACAGGCAGTCAATATGGCTACACCTTC. Translating it yields CASSQIYGTGSQYGYTF. The chain combines TRBV4-1 with TRBJ1-2, with 8 bases identical to TRBD1. Germline CDR1 reads MGHRA; CDR2 reads YSYEKL. The CDR3 length is 17 residues. The V and J ends lost 2 bases and 5 bases, in that order; junction bases with no gene match: 13.

The V and J genes are TRBV10-3 and TRBJ2-5; TRBD1 agrees at 7 bases. Trimming at V came to 6 bases and at J to 5 bases, leaving 21 bases not matched to a gene. CDR3 length equals 18 residues. Germline V CDR1 and CDR2: ENHRY, SYGVKD. The CDR3: CAIRLGQRFLPCRETQYF. The CDR3 DNA follows: TGTGCCATCAGATTGGGACAGAGGTTTCTGCCATGCAGGGAGACCCAGTACTTC.

This sequence joins TRBV7-2 and TRBJ2-3; 7 nucleotides match TRBD1. The J segment lost 3 bases and the V segment lost 5 bases, leaving 14 bases of the junction unmatched. In germline, CDR1 is SGHTA, CDR2 FQGNSA. This CDR3 has 17 residues. Here the CDR3 reads CASSKGTDRRPTDTQYF. CDR3 coding DNA: TGTGCCAGCAGCAAGGGAACGGACAGGAGACCTACAGATACGCAGTATTTT.

The rearrangement joins TRBV5-1 to TRBJ1-6, with TRBD1 identical over 8 bases. Germline loops: CDR1 SGHRS, CDR2 YFSETQ. The trim removed 4 bases at V and 10 bases at J, leaving 7 bases unmatched. This CDR3 is 14 amino acids long. The CDR3: CASSLGQGTSPLHF. For the CDR3, the DNA is TGCGCCAGCAGCCTAGGACAGGGCACCTCACCCCTCCACTTT. Based on the CDR3 plus reference TRBV5-1 and TRBJ1-6, the full variable domain is KAGVTQTPRYLIKTRGQQVTLSCSPISGHRSVSWYQQTPGQGLQFLFEYFSETQRNKGNFPGRFSGRQFSNSRSEMNVSTLELGDSALYLCASSLGQGTSPLHFGNGTRLTVT.

At least ten counts were recorded for this clonotype. The chain couples TRBV11-2 to TRBJ2-7; D possibly corresponds to TRBD2 (6 bases). The CDR3 covers 15 residues. The germline V gene encodes CDR1 SGHAT and CDR2 FQNNGV. The V end was cut by 3 bases, the J end by 3 bases, with 15 bases between. As DNA, the CDR3 is TGTGCCAGCAGCTTGGAGGAGGGTAACGTCTACGAGCAGTACTTC. This gives the protein CASSLEEGNVYEQYF.

This clonotype was counted ten times or more. The gene calls are TRBV7-2 and TRBJ2-6; TRBD1 aligns across 10 bases. CDR1 is SGHTA, CDR2 FQGNSA, per germline. Trimming at V came to 5 bases and at J to 1 base, leaving 5 bases not matched to a gene. The length of the CDR3 is 17 residues. CDR3 loop: CASSPTGQGSGANVLTF. Here the CDR3 DNA reads TGTGCCAGCAGCCCGACGGGACAGGGGTCTGGGGCCAACGTCCTGACTTTC.

This clonotype was counted a few times. The J gene is TRBJ2-1, the V gene TRBV28; 7 bases are a match to TRBD1. J was trimmed by 3 bases and V by 5 bases; bases with no gene match: 4. The CDR3 length is 14 residues. In germline, CDR1 is MDHEN, CDR2 SYDVKM. The CDR3 here is CASSHRDSYNEQFF. The CDR3 coding sequence is TGTGCCAGCAGTCACCGGGACAGCTACAATGAGCAGTTCTTC.

The genes are TRBV28 and TRBJ1-1; D perhaps matches TRBD1 (6 bases). Germline V lookup: CDR1 MDHEN, CDR2 SYDVKM. The CDR3 contains 13 residues. Trimming cost V 6 bases and J 7 bases, with 15 bases left between them. The CDR3 nucleotides are TGTGCCAGCAGCCCGGGGGGGGGCTATGAAGCTTTCTTT. Translating gives CASSPGGGYEAFF.

The chain has TRBV7-9 and TRBJ2-5; D gene ambiguous. The length of the CDR3 is 15 residues. Trimming removed 1 base from V and 2 bases from J, with 11 bases in between. Germline loops: CDR1 SEHNR, CDR2 FQNEAQ (reference sequence). In nucleotides, the CDR3 is TGTGCCAGCAGCTTAGAAGGGTGCTTTCAAGAGACCCAGTACTTC. This translates into CASSLEGCFQETQYF.

This chain connects TRBV28 to TRBJ2-7, with a tentative D call TRBD1 (5 bases). Trimming cost V 4 bases and J 3 bases, with 16 bases left between them. From germline, CDR1 is MDHEN and CDR2 SYDVKM. The CDR3 consists of 15 residues. This chain's CDR3 is CASSYKGFLIYEQYF. The CDR3 bases are TGTGCCAGCAGTTACAAGGGGTTTCTAATCTACGAGCAGTACTTC.

This clonotype was observed many times. The CDR3 protein is CSVGCGDYGYTF. CDR3 DNA sequence: TGCAGCGTTGGGTGCGGAGACTATGGCTACACCTTC. The chain uses TRBV29-1 and TRBJ1-2; D not resolved. Trimming took 4 bases from V and 3 from J, leaving 9 bases between them. CDR1 is SQVTM and CDR2 is ANQGSEA in the germline V gene. The CDR3 runs to 12 residues.

This clonotype has more than one count but fewer than ten. Here the CDR3 reads CASSFTSSGTLQYF. CDR3 nucleotide sequence: TGTGCCAGCAGTTTTACTTCTAGCGGCACCCTTCAGTACTTC. The chain carries TRBV12-3 or TRBV12-4 and TRBJ2-4, with TRBD2 identical over 7 bases. The CDR3 has 14 amino acids. V gave up 3 bases and J gave up 11 bases; unmatched junction bases: 10.

About this clonotype: A much larger clone differs by one base, so this may be a read error. The J gene is TRBJ2-1, the V gene TRBV6-2 or TRBV6-3; 9 positions agree with TRBD2. The CDR3 sequence is 14 residues long. V shed 7 bases, J shed 10 bases, and the junction held 11 bases outside the gene matches. Germline-derived CDR1 and CDR2 are MNHEY and SVGEGT. The CDR3: CASNPTSGTYEQFF. CDR3 DNA: TGTGCCAGCAACCCGACTAGCGGAACCTACGAGCAGTTCTTC.